This T cell receptor (beta chain) is from a study of breast tumors, draining lymph nodes, adjacent tissues. This clonotype was picked up a small number of times. The antigen is not known. The lymph nodes were axillary draining lymph nodes from breast cancer patients. Whole-study results and caveats: That most tumor T cells come from lymph nodes remained unproven. Findings are consistent with lymph node origin and intratumoral expansion of most tumor T cells. Compared with lymph nodes, tumors were less diverse; compared with nontumor tissue, more.

Trimming removed 1 base at V and 8 bases at J, with 18 bases between. CDR1 and CDR2 from the germline V gene are LNHDA and SQIVND (reference sequence). This CDR3 spans 16 amino acids. One entry per CDR3 protein, called by TCRdb with MiXCR from the multiplex PCR reads. The repertoire holds 75,000 to 100,000 distinct CDR3 sequences, with about 21% as singletons. The sample taken for sequencing was axillary lymph node tissue. The TCR was taken from a female donor with breast cancer. Some clones in this sample may be carry-over from other donors' samples. The chain employs TRBV19 and TRBJ2-4; the D is unclear. This CDR3 is CASSIGNPGSKDIQYF. The CDR3 DNA reads as TGTGCCAGTAGTATAGGGAACCCGGGCTCGAAGGACATTCAGTACTTC.